The 28 T cell receptor beta chains below were found in one sample sequenced in a study of blood T cell repertoires in COVID-19. TCRdb's table, derived via immunoSEQ multiplex PCR, lists solely in-frame clones and lacks some. The table has a few hundred thousand clones, 83% seen once. The sample taken for sequencing was peripheral blood. All receptors derive from a man in his sixties who had recovered from COVID-19.

The rearrangement joins TRBV12-3 or TRBV12-4 to TRBJ1-2; 7 bases fit TRBD1. The CDR3 has 13 amino acids. The V segment lost 6 bases and the J segment 7 bases; nucleotides outside the gene matches: 8. In nucleotides, the CDR3 is TGTGCCAGCAGCGGACAGGTCTATGGTGGCTACACCTTC. It yields the protein CASSGQVYGGYTF.

In nucleotides, the CDR3 is TGTGCCAGCAGCCAAGGCACCAACTCAGGACCCCTCCACTTT. Translated: CASSQGTNSGPLHF. This sequence joins TRBV3-1 (or the pseudogene TRBV3-2) and TRBJ1-6; D is ambiguous. Germline V gives CDR1 LGHDT, CDR2 YNNKEL (reference sequence). V dropped 1 base and J dropped 12 bases, with 13 bases sitting between them. The CDR3 is 14 residues long.

V gene TRBV4-1 combines with J gene TRBJ2-3; no clear D. The germline V gene encodes CDR1 MGHRA and CDR2 YSYEKL. The CDR3 is 14 residues long. V lost 1 base to trimming and J lost 2 bases, with 7 bases between them. CDR3 loop: CASSQGADTDTQYF. CDR3 DNA: TGCGCCAGCAGCCAAGGGGCAGACACAGATACGCAGTATTTT.

The rearrangement links TRBV5-1 to TRBJ2-7; 8 bases match TRBD1. This CDR3 region has 12 residues. V gave up 6 bases and J gave up 5 bases; unmatched junction bases: 4. Per the germline V gene, CDR1 is SGHRS and CDR2 is YFSETQ. The CDR3 DNA reads as TGCGCCAGCAAGGGGACAGGAAACGAGCAGTACTTC. Protein: CASKGTGNEQYF.

The gene calls are TRBV11-3 and TRBJ1-1; unclear D gene. Germline lookup yields CDR1 SGHNT and CDR2 YENEEA. The CDR3 spans 14 residues. The V gene lost 2 bases and the J gene lost 1 base, with 8 bases spanning the gap. The CDR3 loop is CASSLYRGNTEAFF. Written as DNA, the CDR3 is TGTGCCAGCAGCTTATATCGAGGGAACACTGAAGCTTTCTTT.

CDR3 in amino acids: CASSSPRQGLGGYTF. The CDR3 coding sequence is TGTGCCAGCAGCTCCCCCAGACAGGGGTTGGGCGGCTACACCTTC. This chain uses TRBV11-2 with TRBJ1-2; 8 bases agree with TRBD1. The CDR3 is 15 amino acids. Germline CDR1 SGHAT, CDR2 FQNNGV. Trimming cost V 4 bases and J 8 bases; bases outside gene matches: 12.

V is TRBV5-6 and J is TRBJ1-3; 8 nucleotides align to TRBD1. The CDR3 consists of 15 residues. V shed 3 bases, J shed 5 bases, and the junction held 7 bases outside the gene matches. CDR1 SGHDT and CDR2 YYEEEE come from the germline V gene. The CDR3 nucleotides read TGTGCCAGCAGCTCCAGGGACAGGTTGAGAAACACCATATATTTT. Its translation: CASSSRDRLRNTIYF. The full variable domain, in which reference TRBV5-6 and TRBJ1-3 provide the parts outside the CDR3, is DAGVTQSPTHLIKTRGQQVTLRCSPKSGHDTVSWYQQALGQGPQFIFQYYEEEERQRGNFPDRFSGHQFPNYSSELNVNALLLGDSALYLCASSSRDRLRNTIYFGEGSWLTVV.

V gene TRBV18 combines with J gene TRBJ1-1; no reliable D call. V was clipped by 2 bases and J by 1 base, with 5 bases between them. Germline V gives CDR1 KGHSH, CDR2 LQKENI. The CDR3 loop spans 13 amino acids. CDR3 sequence (DNA): TGTGCCAGCTCACCAACAGAGAACACTGAAGCTTTCTTT. Protein: CASSPTENTEAFF.

The chain is built from TRBV28 and TRBJ2-7; D perhaps matches TRBD2 (6 bases). Germline V gives CDR1 MDHEN, CDR2 SYDVKM. The CDR3 is 14 amino acids. V lost 6 bases, J lost 3 bases, and 15 bases lay in between. The CDR3 here is CASSPGVVGYEQYF. Here the CDR3 DNA reads TGTGCCAGCAGCCCGGGGGTTGTCGGCTACGAGCAGTACTTC.

The V and J genes are TRBV6-6 and TRBJ2-7; D not certain. The CDR3 loop spans 12 amino acids. Trimming removed 5 bases at V and 3 bases at J, with 8 bases between. Per the germline V gene, CDR1 is MNHNY and CDR2 is SVGAGI (reference sequence). For the CDR3, the DNA is TGTGCCAGCAGTCCAACTAACTACGAGCAGTACTTC. Amino acid sequence: CASSPTNYEQYF.

The chain links TRBV7-8 to TRBJ2-3, with a weak D call TRBD2 (6 bases). CDR1 is SGHVS, CDR2 FQNEAQ, per germline. V was pared by 7 bases and J by 2 bases, with 10 bases between. This CDR3 spans 13 amino acids. CDR3 region: CASKEGTTDTQYF. The DNA of the CDR3 is TGTGCCAGCAAGGAGGGGACCACAGATACGCAGTATTTT.

This clone was recorded once. This sequence joins TRBV6-1 and TRBJ1-5; D uncertain. The CDR3 is made up of 15 amino acids. Trimming left V 0 bases short and J 0 bases short, with 6 bases between. From germline, CDR1 is MNHNS and CDR2 SASEGT. The CDR3 DNA reads TGTGCCAGCAGTGAAGCCCAGGCTAGCAATCAGCCCCAGCATTTT. It specifies CASSEAQASNQPQHF.

The chain has TRBV5-1 and TRBJ1-1; 9 nucleotides agree with TRBD1. Germline CDR1 is SGHRS and CDR2 is YFSETQ. The length of the CDR3 is 16 residues. The J segment lost 4 bases and the V segment lost 2 bases, leaving 9 bases of the junction unmatched. CDR3 amino acids: CASSLQGASGSTEAFF. The CDR3 bases are TGCGCCAGCAGCTTACAGGGGGCCAGTGGGAGCACTGAAGCTTTCTTT.

The CDR3: CASSLSVAGGSYEQYF. The CDR3 bases are TGCGCCAGCAGCCTGAGCGTAGCGGGAGGGTCCTACGAGCAGTACTTC. V usage is TRBV5-1 and J usage is TRBJ2-7; 11 bases align to TRBD2. From germline, CDR1 is SGHRS and CDR2 YFSETQ. V was clipped by 4 bases and J by 1 base; unmatched bases: 7. The CDR3 sequence is 16 residues long. Full variable domain (outside the CDR3, taken from reference TRBV5-1 and TRBJ2-7): KAGVTQTPRYLIKTRGQQVTLSCSPISGHRSVSWYQQTPGQGLQFLFEYFSETQRNKGNFPGRFSGRQFSNSRSEMNVSTLELGDSALYLCASSLSVAGGSYEQYFGPGTRLTVT.

This clone was observed a few times. The V and J genes are TRBV10-3 and TRBJ2-7; D gene uncertain. Germline-derived CDR1 and CDR2 are ENHRY and SYGVKD. Trimming pared 3 bases from V and 1 base from J, leaving 10 bases between. The CDR3 contains 14 residues. CDR3 loop: CAISDPGNSYEQYF. The CDR3 DNA follows: TGTGCCATCAGTGACCCGGGTAATTCCTACGAGCAGTACTTC.

CDR3 bases: TGTGCCAGTAGTACTTCGACAGGGGGCTGGCACGAGCAGTACTTC. This sequence encodes CASSTSTGGWHEQYF. This chain links TRBV19 with TRBJ2-7; 10 nucleotides line up with TRBD1. This CDR3 comprises 15 residues. J gave up 5 bases and V 4 bases, and 8 bases lay outside the gene matches. CDR1 and CDR2 from the germline V gene are LNHDA and SQIVND (reference sequence). The full variable domain, rest sourced from reference TRBV19 and TRBJ2-7, is DGGITQSPKYLFRKEGQNVTLSCEQNLNHDAMYWYRQDPGQGLRLIYYSQIVNDFQKGDIAEGYSVSREKKESFPLTVTSAQKNPTAFYLCASSTSTGGWHEQYFGPGTRLTVT.

The chain carries TRBV19 and TRBJ2-1; D is perhaps TRBD2 (6 bases). CDR1 LNHDA and CDR2 SQIVND come from the germline V gene (reference sequence). This CDR3 region has 14 residues. Between the trimmed V and J ends, which lost 1 base and 7 bases, there was a span of 11 bases. The CDR3 here is CASSIAGTPNEQFF. CDR3 DNA: TGTGCCAGTAGTATAGCTGGGACTCCTAATGAGCAGTTCTTC.

The V call is TRBV29-1, the J call TRBJ2-5; TRBD2 aligns across 14 bases. Germline CDR1 is SQVTM and CDR2 is ANQGSEA. There are 15 residues in the CDR3. Trimming took 3 bases from V and 8 from J; bases not matched to a gene: 8. The CDR3 DNA reads TGCAGCGTTGATCCAACTGGACTAGCGGGAGGAACCCAGTACTTC. Amino acid sequence: CSVDPTGLAGGTQYF.

This chain uses TRBV30 with TRBJ2-7; no definite D call. Trimming cost V 0 bases and J 7 bases, with 13 bases left between them. This CDR3 is built from 13 residues. Germline loops: CDR1 GTSNPN, CDR2 SVGIG (reference sequence). CDR3: CAWSVKTFREQYF. The CDR3 bases are TGTGCCTGGAGTGTAAAAACTTTTCGTGAGCAGTACTTC.

The V call is TRBV13, the J call TRBJ1-6, with TRBD1 matching over 7 bases. Trimming took 3 bases from V and 7 from J; bases not matched to a gene: 3. Germline V lookup: CDR1 PRHDT, CDR2 FYEKMQ (reference sequence). This CDR3 has 14 residues. DNA of the CDR3: TGTGCCAGCAGCTTTGACAGGGACAATTCACCCCTCCACTTT. Translated, it gives CASSFDRDNSPLHF.

The V gene is TRBV6-6, the J gene TRBJ1-4, with a weak D call TRBD1 (5 bases). The CDR3 sequence is 18 residues long. V was shortened by 5 bases and J by 0 bases, with 19 bases between the two germline ends. The germline CDR1 and CDR2 sequences are MNHNY and SVGAGI (reference sequence). The CDR3 DNA reads TGTGCCAGCAGTCGCCGACAGCAAGTTACTGCAACTAATGAAAAACTGTTTTTT. It codes for CASSRRQQVTATNEKLFF.

Points on this clone: The sample contains more than one DNA sequence encoding this CDR3. This chain connects TRBV7-8 to TRBJ1-5, with TRBD1 as a possible D gene (6 bases). With 4 bases removed from V and 2 bases from J, the gap between germline ends came to 9 bases. Germline CDR1 reads SGHVS; CDR2 reads FQNEAQ. This CDR3 contains 14 residues. The CDR3 DNA is TGTGCCAGCAGCTCACAGGGAGGCAATCAGCCCCAGCATTTT. This sequence encodes CASSSQGGNQPQHF.

The chain employs TRBV5-1 and TRBJ1-1; D might be TRBD1 (6 bases). V was trimmed by 0 bases and J by 2 bases, leaving 11 bases between them. There are 15 residues in the CDR3. The germline gives CDR1 SGHRS, CDR2 YFSETQ. The CDR3 DNA follows: TGCGCCAGCAGCTTGGGGACAGTTACTAACACTGAAGCTTTCTTT. Translating it yields CASSLGTVTNTEAFF. Supplemented by reference TRBV5-1 and TRBJ1-1, the full variable domain reads KAGVTQTPRYLIKTRGQQVTLSCSPISGHRSVSWYQQTPGQGLQFLFEYFSETQRNKGNFPGRFSGRQFSNSRSEMNVSTLELGDSALYLCASSLGTVTNTEAFFGQGTRLTVV.

The chain recombines TRBV29-1 with TRBJ2-7; D possibly corresponds to TRBD2 (5 bases). Germline CDR1 reads SQVTM; CDR2 reads ANQGSEA. V dropped 5 bases and J dropped 0 bases, with 11 bases sitting between them. The CDR3 has 13 residues. CDR3 protein: CSVSETNSYEQYF. CDR3 bases: TGCAGCGTTAGTGAGACTAACTCCTACGAGCAGTACTTC.

This clone was seen once. The rearrangement uses TRBV5-1 and TRBJ2-1, with TRBD2 as a possible D gene (7 bases). The V end was cut by 1 base, the J end by 4 bases, with 12 bases between. The germline V gene has CDR1 SGHRS and CDR2 YFSETQ. The CDR3 contains 15 residues. The DNA for the CDR3 is TGCGCCAGCAGCTTGCGGGGGGCGGAATACAATGAGCAGTTCTTC. This encodes CASSLRGAEYNEQFF.

This clone turned up a few times. J is TRBJ2-7 and V is TRBV28; 10 bases match TRBD1. With V trimmed by 5 bases and J by 4 bases, 5 bases remained unmatched. Germline CDR1 reads MDHEN; CDR2 reads SYDVKM. This CDR3 spans 14 amino acids. The CDR3 coding sequence is TGTGCCAGCAGTCGGACAGGGGGATCTTACGAGCAGTACTTC. Translating gives CASSRTGGSYEQYF.

As concerns this clone: At one boundary the junction diverges from the germline segment, which might be a read error. Here the CDR3 reads CASSSSQTGELFF. The CDR3 coding sequence is TGTGCTAGCAGCTCGTCGCAGACCGGGGAGCTGTTTTTT. The chain recombines TRBV7-7 with TRBJ2-2; unclear D gene. Germline values: CDR1 SSHAT, CDR2 FNYEAQ (reference sequence). The CDR3 has 13 amino acids.

This chain joins TRBV2 and TRBJ1-6; D is unresolved. The germline V gene encodes CDR1 SNHLY and CDR2 FYNNEI. The ends were cut back, 2 bases at V and 11 bases at J, with 10 bases in the middle. The CDR3 extends over 13 amino acids. The CDR3 reads CASSESAAPPLHF. In nucleotides, the CDR3 is TGTGCCAGCAGTGAATCCGCGGCTCCACCCCTCCACTTT.